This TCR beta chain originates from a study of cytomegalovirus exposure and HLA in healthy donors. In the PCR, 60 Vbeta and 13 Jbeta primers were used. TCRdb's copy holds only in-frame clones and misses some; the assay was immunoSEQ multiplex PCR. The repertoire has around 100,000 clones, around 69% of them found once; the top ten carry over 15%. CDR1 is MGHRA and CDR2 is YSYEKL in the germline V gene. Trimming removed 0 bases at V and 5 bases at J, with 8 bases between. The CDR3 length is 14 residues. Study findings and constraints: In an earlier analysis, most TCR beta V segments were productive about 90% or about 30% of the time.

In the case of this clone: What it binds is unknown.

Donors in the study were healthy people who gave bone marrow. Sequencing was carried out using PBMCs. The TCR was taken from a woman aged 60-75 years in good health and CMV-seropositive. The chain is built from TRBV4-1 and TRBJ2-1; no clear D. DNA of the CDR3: TGCGCCAGCAGCCAAGATGAACGAGACAATGAGCAGTTCTTC. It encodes CASSQDERDNEQFF.